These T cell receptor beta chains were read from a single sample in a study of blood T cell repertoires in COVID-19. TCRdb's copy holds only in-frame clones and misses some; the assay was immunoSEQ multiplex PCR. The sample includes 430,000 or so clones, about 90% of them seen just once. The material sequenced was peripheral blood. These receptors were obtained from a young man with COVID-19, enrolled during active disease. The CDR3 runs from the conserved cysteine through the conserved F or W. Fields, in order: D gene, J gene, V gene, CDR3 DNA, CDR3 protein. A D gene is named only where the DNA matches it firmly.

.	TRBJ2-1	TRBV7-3	TGTGCCAGCAGCTTATCCTACTACAATGAGCAGTTCTTC	CASSLSYYNEQFF
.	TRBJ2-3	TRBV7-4	TGTGCCAGCAGCTTATTAGCAGGGGTCACAGATACGCAGTATTTT	CASSLLAGVTDTQYF
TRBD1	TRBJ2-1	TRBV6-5	TGTGCCAGCAGTTACTTGACAGGGGGCTCGACTGAGCAGTTCTTC	CASSYLTGGSTEQFF
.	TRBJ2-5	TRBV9	TGTGCCAGCAGCGTAGTTGACGGGAGAGCAGAGACCCAGTACTTC	CASSVVDGRAETQYF
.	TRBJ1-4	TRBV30	TGTGCCTGGAGTCTCGAGTTGGTCTACAATGAAAAACTGTTTTTT	CAWSLELVYNEKLFF
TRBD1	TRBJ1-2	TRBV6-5	TGTGCCAGCAGTTACGCACAGGGGGGGTATGGCTACACCTTC	CASSYAQGGYGYTF
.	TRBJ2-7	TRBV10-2	TGCGCCAGCAGGGACTTAGCCTACGAGCAGTACTTC	CASRDLAYEQYF
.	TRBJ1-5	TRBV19	TGTGCCAGTAGCCGACAGAGTTTCGATCAGCCCCAGCATTTT	CASSRQSFDQPQHF
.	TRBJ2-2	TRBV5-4	TGTGCCAGCAGCTTGGTGCTCCTAGCGACGAACACCGGGGAGCTGTTTTTT	CASSLVLLATNTGELFF
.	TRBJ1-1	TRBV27	TGTGCCAGCAGTTACGGGGTCGGTACTGAAGCTTTCTTT	CASSYGVGTEAFF
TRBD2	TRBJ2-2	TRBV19	TGTGCCAGTAGTTTGGGAGGGTACACCGGGGAGCTGTTTTTT	CASSLGGYTGELFF
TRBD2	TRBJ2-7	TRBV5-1	TGCGCCAGCAGACTGGGACTAGCGGGCGTGGACCGCTACGAGCAGTACTTC	CASRLGLAGVDRYEQYF
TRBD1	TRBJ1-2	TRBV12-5	TGTGCTAGTGGTTTGAGCGACAGGGGGCCCGCCGGCTACACCTTC	CASGLSDRGPAGYTF